The clone carrying this TCR beta chain was seen many times. Its antigen remains unknown. The TCR beta CDR3 regions underwent amplification using RNA transcripts as the source. First-round RT-PCR of the TCR CDR3 relied on the HTBI primer set. TCRdb re-called the multiplex PCR reads with MiXCR, one entry per CDR3 protein. The sample records approximately 400,000 distinct CDR3 sequences, around 18% being singletons. The CDR3 runs 15 residues. Trimming at V came to 4 bases and at J to 5 bases, leaving 12 bases not matched to a gene. Germline lookup yields CDR1 SGHRS and CDR2 YFSETQ. These data are taken from a study of T cells in Graves' hyperthyroidism and ophthalmopathy. Study-level findings and limits: Most clonotypes expanded in thyroid above 0.001 were likewise present in blood.

The TCR sequence derives from a man in his late teens or twenties with Graves' ophthalmopathy. The rearrangement joins TRBV5-1 to TRBJ2-7; 7 bases map to TRBD1. Specimen: blood. In DNA form, the CDR3 reads TGCGCCAGCAGCCCGGGCCAGACAGGGTCCCACGAGCAGTACTTC. Its protein is CASSPGQTGSHEQYF. Combining the CDR3 with reference TRBV5-1 and TRBJ2-7 gives the whole variable domain KAGVTQTPRYLIKTRGQQVTLSCSPISGHRSVSWYQQTPGQGLQFLFEYFSETQRNKGNFPGRFSGRQFSNSRSEMNVSTLELGDSALYLCASSPGQTGSHEQYFGPGTRLTVT.